This entry lists 11 T cell receptor beta chains sequenced from one sample in a study of human T cells and chemical hapten exposure (dated by TCRdb to about 2021). Explained via the paper, the time point label denotes: patch test 1, 2 weeks after DPC sensitization. Explained via the paper, the treatment or condition label denotes: therapeutic diphenylcyclopropenone sensitization with weekly scalp DPC. The library was produced with RACE. Sequencing took place on a NextSeq 500. TCRdb reran the public reads through fastp at Q25 and MiXCR, keeping productive beta chains. Rows matching on CDR3 protein sequence are summarized as one entry with the most common DNA and genes. In this sample the table shows approximately 82,000 distinct CDR3 sequences, approximately 10% of which occur a single time. Roughly 3.6% of the sample lies in the top ten. Sequenced material: whole blood, taken in connection with sensitization to the hapten diphenylcyclopropenone (DPC). The receptors derive from a woman in her sixties with alopecia areata. Some clones in this sample may be carry-over from other donors' samples.

The sample holds many counts of this clonotype. The CDR3 spells CASTPIPRGMDEQFF. The CDR3 coding sequence is TGTGCCAGCACCCCCATCCCCCGGGGGATGGATGAGCAGTTCTTC. V gene TRBV7-9 combines with J gene TRBJ2-1, with D perhaps matching TRBD2 (6 bases). This CDR3 contains 15 residues. V gave up 7 bases and J gave up 8 bases, with 21 bases separating them. Germline lookup yields CDR1 SEHNR and CDR2 FQNEAQ (reference sequence).

This clonotype showed up just a few times. The chain links TRBV27 to TRBJ2-1; 9 nucleotides align to TRBD2. Germline values: CDR1 MNHEY, CDR2 SMNVEV (reference sequence). The ends lost 1 base at V and 0 bases at J; junction bases unmatched: 7. This CDR3 has 18 residues. CDR3 bases: TGTGCCAGCAGTTTATTTCCAGCGGGGGGTTACTCCTACAATGAGCAGTTCTTC. This codes for CASSLFPAGGYSYNEQFF.

The table lists this clonotype with a few counts. DNA of the CDR3: TGTGCCAGCAGCTTATGGGGGGCTCTCTATGGCTACACCTTC. It is translated as CASSLWGALYGYTF. The chain has TRBV7-2 and TRBJ1-2; D perhaps matches TRBD1 (6 bases). V was cut by 2 bases and J by 4 bases, with 11 bases left in between. Germline lookup yields CDR1 SGHTA and CDR2 FQGNSA. This CDR3 has 14 residues.

Ten or more counts support this clonotype. The chain carries TRBV19 and TRBJ2-1; a possible D gene is TRBD2 (6 bases). CDR3 length equals 15 residues. The V gene lost 10 bases and the J gene lost 0 bases, with 16 bases spanning the gap. From germline, CDR1 is LNHDA and CDR2 SQIVND (reference sequence). CDR3 DNA: TGTGCCACCCGCGGGTGGAGGGGCTCCTACAATGAGCAGTTCTTC. This translates into CATRGWRGSYNEQFF.

This clonotype was seen at least ten times. The J gene is TRBJ1-5, the V gene TRBV6-2 or TRBV6-3; the D is unclear. The CDR3 contains 15 residues. Germline-derived CDR1 and CDR2 are MNHEY and SVGEGT. The V end lost 5 bases, the J end lost 3 bases, and 14 bases lay between the germline ends. The CDR3 loop is CASSMQTEFNQPQHF. The CDR3 DNA sequence: TGTGCCAGCAGTATGCAGACGGAATTCAATCAGCCCCAGCATTTT.

This clonotype was observed a handful of times. The gene calls are TRBV5-6 and TRBJ1-3; the D gene is possibly TRBD1 (5 bases). CDR1 and CDR2 from the germline V gene are SGHDT and YYEEEE. The CDR3 length is 17 residues. V was trimmed by 1 base and J by 0 bases, leaving 14 bases between them. The CDR3 loop is CASSLLQGYGSGNTIYF. CDR3 coding DNA: TGTGCCAGCAGCTTGCTGCAGGGCTATGGCTCTGGAAACACCATATATTTT.

This rearrangement joins TRBV5-1 to TRBJ2-7, with a weak D call TRBD2 (6 bases). V lost 4 bases and J 9 bases, leaving 17 bases between the germline ends. This CDR3 spans 13 amino acids. The V gene's germline CDR1 is SGHRS and CDR2 YFSETQ. The CDR3 here is CASSTGEPMMQYF. The DNA for the CDR3 is TGCGCCAGCAGCACGGGAGAGCCGATGATGCAGTACTTC. Full variable domain (remainder filled in from reference TRBV5-1 and TRBJ2-7): KAGVTQTPRYLIKTRGQQVTLSCSPISGHRSVSWYQQTPGQGLQFLFEYFSETQRNKGNFPGRFSGRQFSNSRSEMNVSTLELGDSALYLCASSTGEPMMQYFGPGTRLTVT.

This chain connects TRBV27 to TRBJ1-1; D not resolved. CDR1 MNHEY and CDR2 SMNVEV come from the germline V gene (reference sequence). The CDR3 consists of 13 residues. Trimming took off 4 bases at V and 3 bases at J, with 9 bases between the two ends. The CDR3 nucleotides are TGTGCCAGCAGTTGGCGGGGAGACACTGAAGCTTTCTTT. Translated: CASSWRGDTEAFF.

This clonotype was seen a few times. The chain recombines TRBV7-2 with TRBJ2-5; D might be TRBD2 (5 bases). Germline V gene data show CDR1 as SGHTA and CDR2 as FQGNSA. The CDR3 covers 13 residues. The V end lost 3 bases, the J end lost 4 bases, and 9 bases lay between the germline ends. CDR3: CASSFTTIETQYF. In nucleotides, the CDR3 is TGTGCCAGCAGCTTTACGACTATAGAGACCCAGTACTTC.

The chain is built from TRBV12-3 or TRBV12-4 and TRBJ1-2, with TRBD1 matching over 9 bases. V lost 7 bases and J lost 3; bases outside the gene matches: 6. The CDR3 spans 14 residues. CDR3 in DNA: TGTGCCAGCATCGCTGGACAGGGGTACTATGGCTACACCTTC. Protein: CASIAGQGYYGYTF.

The chain links TRBV7-3 to TRBJ2-1, with a possible D match to TRBD2 (5 bases). The CDR3 has 14 residues. V was trimmed by 4 bases and J by 9 bases, leaving 16 bases between them. The germline gives CDR1 SGHTA, CDR2 FQGTGA. The CDR3 sequence: CASSSQRRLPEQFF. CDR3 coding DNA: TGTGCCAGCAGCTCCCAGCGGAGGCTCCCTGAGCAGTTCTTC.